In its sample, the clone carrying this T cell receptor beta chain was seen many times. Its target is not known. TCRdb redid the calling of the 5' RACE reads with MiXCR, one entry per CDR3 protein. The sample shows hundreds of thousands of distinct CDR3 sequences, 10% to 15% of them seen only once. The record originates from a study of CD8 T cells in ankylosing spondylitis. The ends were cut back, 2 bases at V and 3 bases at J, with 6 bases in the middle. There are 13 residues in the CDR3. Germline-derived CDR1 and CDR2 are SGHTA and FQGNSA. Study-wide points: For ankylosing spondylitis blood, a TCR beta motif of seven to nine highly homologous variants appeared characteristic.

Sequencing was carried out using blood, either unsorted or a sorted T cell fraction (not recorded which). The chain joins TRBV7-2 to TRBJ2-3; D unclear. The TCR originated in a male donor with ankylosing spondylitis. This CDR3 is CASSLSWTDTQYF. CDR3 nucleotide sequence: TGTGCCAGCAGCTTAAGTTGGACAGATACGCAGTATTTT.